The clone carrying this TCR beta chain was seen many times. Its target is unknown. Trimming shortened V by 1 base and J by 4 bases, and 11 bases separated the two germline ends. The germline V gene has CDR1 SEHNR and CDR2 FQNEAQ (reference sequence). CDR3 length: 14 amino acids. The source of the sample is a study of T cells after yellow fever vaccination. In making TCR cDNA, 5'RACE template switching added a universal primer site and UMIs to it. One entry per CDR3 protein, called by TCRdb with MiXCR from the 5' RACE reads. This table holds roughly 240,000 distinct CDR3 sequences, roughly 6.3% found once. General observations from the study: Post-booster samples contained most primary-vaccination clones (approximately 95% CD4, around 89% CD8). A faster peak, day 5 versus 15, was reached by the weaker secondary response. Clonotypes shared by both compartments, CD4 and CD8, made up a small share.

The sample was CD4+ T cells sorted from PBMCs, taken on the day of the yellow fever booster vaccination. The V call is TRBV7-9, the J call TRBJ2-7; D is undetermined. This sequence was found in a young man who received the YFV17D yellow fever vaccine. CDR3 sequence reads: CASSLDWKKYEQYF. DNA of the CDR3: TGTGCCAGCAGCTTAGACTGGAAGAAGTACGAGCAGTACTTC.